This T cell receptor beta chain was found in a study of identical twins. Study findings and constraints: Insertions ran lower in abundant cord blood beta clonotypes, though not in memory repertoires.

TCRdb independently ran MiXCR on the 5' RACE reads; one entry per CDR3 protein. The data hold hundreds of thousands of distinct CDR3 sequences, with 5.5% to 6.5% observed a single time. Per germline, CDR1 KGHDR and CDR2 SFDVKD. V was pared by 1 base and J by 7 bases, with 9 bases between. The CDR3 extends over 14 amino acids. Note on this clonotype: Its antigen is unidentified.

The receptor was isolated from a man younger than 30 in good health. Sequenced material: naive T cells sorted from blood. The chain employs TRBV24-1 and TRBJ2-2, with D perhaps matching TRBD1 (5 bases). The CDR3 nucleotides read TGTGCCACCAGTGATTTCCCGACAGACGGGGAGCTGTTTTTT. It is translated as CATSDFPTDGELFF.